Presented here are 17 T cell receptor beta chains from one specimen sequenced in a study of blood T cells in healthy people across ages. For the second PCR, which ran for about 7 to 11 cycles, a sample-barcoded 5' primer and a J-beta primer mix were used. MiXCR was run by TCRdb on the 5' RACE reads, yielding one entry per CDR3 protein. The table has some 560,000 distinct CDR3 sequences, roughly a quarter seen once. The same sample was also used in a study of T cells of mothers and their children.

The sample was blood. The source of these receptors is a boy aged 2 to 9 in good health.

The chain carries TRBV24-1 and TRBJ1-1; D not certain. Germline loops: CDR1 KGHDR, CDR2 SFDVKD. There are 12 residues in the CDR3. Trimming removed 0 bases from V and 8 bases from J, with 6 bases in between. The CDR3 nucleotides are TGTGCCACCAGTGATTTGCGGATCGAAGCTTTCTTT. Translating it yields CATSDLRIEAFF.

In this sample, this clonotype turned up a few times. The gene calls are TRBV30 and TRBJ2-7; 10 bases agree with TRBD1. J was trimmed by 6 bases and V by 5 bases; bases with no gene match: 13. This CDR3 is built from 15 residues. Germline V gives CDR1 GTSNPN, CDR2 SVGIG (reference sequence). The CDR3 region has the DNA TGTGCCTGGGAGTTGGGGGTCGGGACAGGGGTCGAGCAGTACTTC. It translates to CAWELGVGTGVEQYF.

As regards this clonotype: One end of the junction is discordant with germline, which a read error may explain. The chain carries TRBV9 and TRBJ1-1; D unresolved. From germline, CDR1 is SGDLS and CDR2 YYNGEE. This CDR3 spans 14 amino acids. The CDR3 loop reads CANSTSDGNTEAFF. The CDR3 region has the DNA TGTGCCAACAGCACCTCGGACGGGAACACTGAAGCTTTCTTT.

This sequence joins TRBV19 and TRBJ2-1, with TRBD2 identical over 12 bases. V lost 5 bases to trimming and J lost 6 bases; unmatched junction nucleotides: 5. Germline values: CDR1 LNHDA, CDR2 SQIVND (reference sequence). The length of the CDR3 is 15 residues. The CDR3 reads CASSPRTSGANEQFF. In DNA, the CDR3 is TGTGCCAGTAGTCCCCGGACTAGCGGGGCCAATGAGCAGTTCTTC.

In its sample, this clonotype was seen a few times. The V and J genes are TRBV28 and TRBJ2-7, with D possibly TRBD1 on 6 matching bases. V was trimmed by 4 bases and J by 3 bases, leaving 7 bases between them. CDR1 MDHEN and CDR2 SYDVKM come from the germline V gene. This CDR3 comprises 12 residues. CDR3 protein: CASSWDNYEQYF. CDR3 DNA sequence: TGTGCCAGCAGTTGGGACAACTACGAGCAGTACTTC.

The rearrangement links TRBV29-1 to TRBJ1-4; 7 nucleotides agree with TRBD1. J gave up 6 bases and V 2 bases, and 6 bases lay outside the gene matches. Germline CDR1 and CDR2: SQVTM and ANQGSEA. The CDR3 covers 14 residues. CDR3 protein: CSVETGARDEKLFF. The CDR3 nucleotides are TGCAGCGTTGAAACAGGGGCTAGAGATGAAAAACTGTTTTTT.

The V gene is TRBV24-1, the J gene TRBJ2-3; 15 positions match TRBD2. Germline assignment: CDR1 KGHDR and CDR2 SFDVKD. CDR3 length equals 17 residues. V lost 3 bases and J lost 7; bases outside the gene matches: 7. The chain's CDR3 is CATSDPRTSGGGNTQYF. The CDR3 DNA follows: TGTGCCACCAGTGATCCCCGGACTAGCGGGGGGGGAAATACGCAGTATTTT.

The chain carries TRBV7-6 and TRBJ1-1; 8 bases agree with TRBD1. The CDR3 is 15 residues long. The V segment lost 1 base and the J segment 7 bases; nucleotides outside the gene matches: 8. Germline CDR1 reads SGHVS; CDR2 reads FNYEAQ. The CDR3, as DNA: TGTGCCAGCAGCTTAGAGGGCAGGGGGCAGAGTGAAGCTTTCTTT. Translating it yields CASSLEGRGQSEAFF.

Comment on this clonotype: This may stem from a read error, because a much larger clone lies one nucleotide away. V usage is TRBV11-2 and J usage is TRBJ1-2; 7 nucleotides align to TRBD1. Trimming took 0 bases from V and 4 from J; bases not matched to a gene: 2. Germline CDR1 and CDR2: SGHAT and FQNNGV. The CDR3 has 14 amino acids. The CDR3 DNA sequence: TGTGCCAGCAGCTTAGAGCCAGGGGGCTATGGCTACACCTTC. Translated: CASSLEPGGYGYTF.

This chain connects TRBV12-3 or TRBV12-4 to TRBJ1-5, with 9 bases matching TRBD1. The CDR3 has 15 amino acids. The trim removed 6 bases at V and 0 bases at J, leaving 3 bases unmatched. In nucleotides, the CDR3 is TGTGCCAGCAGGAAGGGACAGGGTAGCAATCAGCCCCAGCATTTT. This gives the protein CASRKGQGSNQPQHF.

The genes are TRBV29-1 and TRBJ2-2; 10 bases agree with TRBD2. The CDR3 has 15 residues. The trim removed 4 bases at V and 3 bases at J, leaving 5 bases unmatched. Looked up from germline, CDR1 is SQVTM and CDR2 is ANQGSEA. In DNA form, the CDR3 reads TGCAGCGTTGGCACTAGCGGGACCTACACCGGGGAGCTGTTTTTT. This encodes CSVGTSGTYTGELFF.

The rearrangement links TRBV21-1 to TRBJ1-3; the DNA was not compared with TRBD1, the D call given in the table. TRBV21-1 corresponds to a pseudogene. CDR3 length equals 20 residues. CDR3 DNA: TGTGCCAGCAGCGGAACAATAGGGGACAAACTCCCCGTCTCTGGAAACACCATATATTTT. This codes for CASSGTIGDKLPVSGNTIYF.

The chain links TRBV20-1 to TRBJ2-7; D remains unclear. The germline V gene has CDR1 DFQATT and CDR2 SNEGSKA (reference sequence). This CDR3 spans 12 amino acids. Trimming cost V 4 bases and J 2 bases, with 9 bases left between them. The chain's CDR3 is CSANQQTYEQYF. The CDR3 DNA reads TGCAGTGCTAATCAGCAGACCTACGAGCAGTACTTC.

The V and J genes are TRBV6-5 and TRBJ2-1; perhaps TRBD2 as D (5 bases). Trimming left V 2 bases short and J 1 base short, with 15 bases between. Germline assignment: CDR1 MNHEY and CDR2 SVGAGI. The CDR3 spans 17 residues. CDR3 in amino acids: CASSYNLARASYNEQFF. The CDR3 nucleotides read TGTGCCAGCAGTTACAATTTAGCGCGAGCGTCCTACAATGAGCAGTTCTTC.

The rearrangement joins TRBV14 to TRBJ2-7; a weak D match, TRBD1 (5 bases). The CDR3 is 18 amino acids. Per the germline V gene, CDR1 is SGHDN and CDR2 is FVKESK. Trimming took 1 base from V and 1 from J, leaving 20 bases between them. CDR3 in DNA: TGTGCCAGCAGCCAAGTAGGGGAAGGAGCGAGTTATTCCTACGAGCAGTACTTC. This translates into CASSQVGEGASYSYEQYF.

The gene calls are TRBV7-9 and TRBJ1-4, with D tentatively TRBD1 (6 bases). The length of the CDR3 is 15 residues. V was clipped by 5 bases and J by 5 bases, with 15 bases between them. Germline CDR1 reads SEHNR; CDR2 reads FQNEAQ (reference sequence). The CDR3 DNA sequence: TGTGCCAGCAGCCTTACAGGGTCGGGGAATGAAAAACTGTTTTTT. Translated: CASSLTGSGNEKLFF.

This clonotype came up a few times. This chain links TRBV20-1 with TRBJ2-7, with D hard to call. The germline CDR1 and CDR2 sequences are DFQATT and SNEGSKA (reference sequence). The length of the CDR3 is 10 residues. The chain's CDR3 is CRSGSYEQYF. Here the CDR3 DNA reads TGCAGGTCCGGGTCCTACGAGCAGTACTTC.